These 18 T cell receptor beta chains were sequenced from one sample in a study of T cells in Graves' hyperthyroidism and ophthalmopathy. Researchers took RNA transcripts and amplified the TCR beta CDR3 regions from them. HTBI primers drove first-round RT-PCR of the TCR CDR3. From the multiplex PCR reads, TCRdb called clonotypes with MiXCR, one entry per CDR3 protein. The sample has 550,000 to 600,000 distinct CDR3 sequences; 14% are singletons. Sample: blood. The receptors here all came from a woman under 30 with Graves' ophthalmopathy.

This clonotype has at least ten counts. The gene calls are TRBV11-2 and TRBJ2-5, with 13 bases that match TRBD2. Germline CDR1 SGHAT, CDR2 FQNNGV. The J segment lost 1 base and the V segment lost 3 bases, leaving 5 bases of the junction unmatched. This CDR3 has 17 residues. This CDR3 reads CASSFRLAGGSQETQYF. The CDR3 nucleotides are TGTGCCAGCAGCTTCCGACTAGCGGGGGGTTCCCAAGAGACCCAGTACTTC.

V usage is TRBV28 and J usage is TRBJ1-4, with no clear D. The CDR3 is 12 amino acids. Deletions cut 2 bases from V and 13 bases from J, with 11 bases between. CDR1 and CDR2 (germline): MDHEN, SYDVKM. The CDR3 spells CASSLPLTGLFF. DNA of the CDR3: TGTGCCAGCAGTTTACCGCTTACTGGACTGTTTTTT.

This clonotype was counted many times. J is TRBJ2-1 and V is TRBV7-9, with unresolved D. This CDR3 comprises 14 residues. The V gene's germline CDR1 is SEHNR and CDR2 FQNEAQ (reference sequence). V gave up 5 bases and J gave up 1 base, with 9 bases separating them. CDR3 coding DNA: TGTGCCAGCAGCCCTAGTGTATCCTACAATGAGCAGTTCTTC. It specifies CASSPSVSYNEQFF. The whole variable domain, filled in from reference TRBV7-9 and TRBJ2-1, reads DTGVSQNPRHKITKRGQNVTFRCDPISEHNRLYWYRQTLGQGPEFLTYFQNEAQLEKSRLLSDRFSAERPKGSFSTLEIQRTEQGDSAMYLCASSPSVSYNEQFFGPGTRLTVL.

This clonotype was observed at least ten times. The chain is built from TRBV27 and TRBJ2-7, with D possibly called TRBD1 or TRBD2 (5 bases each). V was cut by 1 base and J by 0 bases, with 7 bases left in between. The CDR3 runs 14 residues. The germline gives CDR1 MNHEY, CDR2 SMNVEV (reference sequence). DNA for the CDR3: TGTGCCAGCAGTTTATGGGGGAGCTCCTACGAGCAGTACTTC. Residues: CASSLWGSSYEQYF.

The table lists this clonotype with many counts. The chain employs TRBV5-6 and TRBJ2-6, with 8 bases matching TRBD1. The length of the CDR3 is 15 residues. The germline V gene has CDR1 SGHDT and CDR2 YYEEEE. The J segment lost 4 bases and the V segment lost 5 bases, leaving 5 bases of the junction unmatched. The CDR3 DNA reads as TGTGCCAGCAGAGCAGGGGGCCACGGGGCCAACGTCCTGACTTTC. Translated: CASRAGGHGANVLTF. The full variable domain, with the rest looked up from reference TRBV5-6 and TRBJ2-6, is DAGVTQSPTHLIKTRGQQVTLRCSPKSGHDTVSWYQQALGQGPQFIFQYYEEEERQRGNFPDRFSGHQFPNYSSELNVNALLLGDSALYLCASRAGGHGANVLTFGAGSRLTVL.

The rearrangement links TRBV28 to TRBJ2-2, with TRBD1 matching 7 bases. The CDR3 has 13 amino acids. Germline assignment: CDR1 MDHEN and CDR2 SYDVKM. J lost 7 bases, V lost 7 bases, and 6 bases had no gene match. CDR3: CASTEGAGGELFF. CDR3 DNA sequence: TGTGCCAGCACAGAGGGGGCTGGCGGGGAGCTGTTTTTT.

This clonotype was seen many times. The rearrangement links TRBV28 to TRBJ2-1; D uncertain. CDR1 is MDHEN and CDR2 is SYDVKM in the germline V gene. Trimming pared 5 bases from V and 0 bases from J, leaving 8 bases between. The CDR3 is 14 amino acids. CDR3 nucleotide sequence: TGTGCCAGCAGTCCCCCTAGCTCCTACAATGAGCAGTTCTTC. It yields the protein CASSPPSSYNEQFF.

This clonotype was observed a few times. V is TRBV10-3 and J is TRBJ2-1; TRBD2 is a possible D gene (6 bases). Germline V CDR1 and CDR2: ENHRY, SYGVKD. This CDR3 is built from 14 residues. V gave up 0 bases and J gave up 15 bases, with 18 bases separating them. Here the CDR3 reads CAISESLLALITFF. The CDR3 DNA sequence: TGTGCCATCAGTGAGTCCTTACTAGCCCTCATAACGTTCTTC.

This clonotype was counted a few times. The chain employs TRBV2 and TRBJ1-3; a weak D match, TRBD1 (5 bases). There are 17 residues in the CDR3. Germline V CDR1 and CDR2: SNHLY, FYNNEI. V lost 7 bases, J lost 3 bases, and 22 bases lay in between. For the CDR3, the DNA is TGTGCCAGCACCCCGACAGCCGCCGGGCTTCTTGGAAACACCATATATTTT. This translates into CASTPTAAGLLGNTIYF.

This clonotype has at least ten counts. V gene TRBV6-2 or TRBV6-3 combines with J gene TRBJ2-7, with a weak D call TRBD1 (6 bases). This CDR3 contains 15 residues. V was trimmed by 7 bases and J by 0 bases, leaving 16 bases between them. Germline loops: CDR1 MNHEY, CDR2 SVGEGT. CDR3 sequence: CASNHSQGSSYEQYF. In DNA, the CDR3 is TGTGCCAGCAACCACTCACAGGGTAGCTCCTACGAGCAGTACTTC.

The chain recombines TRBV20-1 with TRBJ2-2; D gene unclear. The V and J ends lost 5 bases and 2 bases respectively, with 15 bases between them. The CDR3 has 15 amino acids. The germline V gene has CDR1 DFQATT and CDR2 SNEGSKA (reference sequence). CDR3 nucleotides: TGCAGTGCTGGAGCCCTTTTGTTCAACACCGGGGAGCTGTTTTTT. Its protein is CSAGALLFNTGELFF.

Comments on this clonotype: Since a much larger clone is just one base distant, this may be a read error. This chain connects TRBV2 to TRBJ1-3, with D possibly matching TRBD1 (5 bases). The length of the CDR3 is 14 residues. The V end lost 6 bases, the J end lost 5 bases, and 14 bases lay between the germline ends. Germline values: CDR1 SNHLY, CDR2 FYNNEI. CDR3 in amino acids: CASRSRGSRNTIYF. CDR3 DNA: TGTGCCAGCAGGTCCCGGGGGTCTAGAAACACCATATATTTT.

In the case of this clonotype: One end of the junction fails to match germline, which may point to a read error. The rearrangement joins TRBV10-3 to TRBJ2-2, with 12 bases that match TRBD1. This CDR3 region has 16 residues. Germline CDR1 is ENHRY and CDR2 is SYGVKD. The CDR3 region has the DNA TGTGCCATCAGCGGGACAGGGGGCGAAAGTTTCGGGGGGCTGTTTTTT. This gives the protein CAISGTGGESFGGLFF.

The chain is built from TRBV6-1 and TRBJ1-5; the D gene is possibly TRBD1 (5 bases). Germline values: CDR1 MNHNS, CDR2 SASEGT. The V end was cut by 5 bases, the J end by 2 bases, with 16 bases between. The CDR3 covers 16 residues. The CDR3 DNA sequence: TGTGCCAGCAGTTATGGCGGGGGGGGTGGCAATCAGCCCCAGCATTTT. This codes for CASSYGGGGGNQPQHF.

This clonotype has more than one count but fewer than ten. The chain is built from TRBV7-3 and TRBJ2-7; D may be TRBD1 (6 bases). CDR1 is SGHTA and CDR2 is FQGTGA in the germline V gene. Trimming pared 1 base from V and 2 bases from J, leaving 12 bases between. This CDR3 spans 15 amino acids. The CDR3 region is CASSLRPTGTYEQYF. In nucleotides, the CDR3 is TGTGCCAGCAGCTTAAGACCTACAGGGACCTACGAGCAGTACTTC. Using reference TRBV7-3 and TRBJ2-7 for the parts outside the CDR3, the full variable domain is GAGVSQTPSNKVTEKGKYVELRCDPISGHTALYWYRQSLGQGPEFLIYFQGTGAADDSGLPNDRFFAVRPEGSVSTLKIQRTERGDSAVYLCASSLRPTGTYEQYFGPGTRLTVT.

This clonotype occurred a few times. J is TRBJ2-1 and V is TRBV9, with 8 bases lining up with TRBD2. V trimming: 0 bases; J trimming: 7 bases; junction bases outside the gene matches: 12. Germline V lookup: CDR1 SGDLS, CDR2 YYNGEE. The CDR3 runs to 17 residues. CDR3 nucleotides: TGTGCCAGCAGCGTAGACGGGGGGGCTGGGCCTATTAATGAGCAGTTCTTC. It is translated as CASSVDGGAGPINEQFF.

This clonotype was detected many times. This chain uses TRBV28 with TRBJ1-1; D unresolved. The CDR3 runs to 14 residues. From germline, CDR1 is MDHEN and CDR2 SYDVKM. Between the trimmed V and J ends, which lost 4 bases and 1 base, there was a span of 10 bases. CDR3 coding DNA: TGTGCCAGCAGTTCGCCGGGCCCGAACACTGAAGCTTTCTTT. It codes for CASSSPGPNTEAFF.

This clonotype was seen ten or more times. The chain joins TRBV13 to TRBJ2-5; maybe TRBD2 (6 bases). The V gene's germline CDR1 is PRHDT and CDR2 FYEKMQ (reference sequence). Trimming cost V 1 base and J 2 bases, with 8 bases left between them. This CDR3 is built from 14 residues. The CDR3 DNA reads as TGTGCCAGCAGCTTAGTTCTAGCGCAAGAGACCCAGTACTTC. Translated: CASSLVLAQETQYF.